The clone carrying this TCR beta chain was counted between two and nine times. Its antigen is unknown. The CDR3 spans 11 residues. Trimming stripped 7 bases from V and 5 bases from J, with 8 bases between. Synthesis of TCR cDNA relied on 5'RACE template switching, which attached a universal primer site and UMIs. TCRdb processed the 5' RACE reads anew with MiXCR; each CDR3 protein has one entry. The sample includes roughly 300,000 distinct CDR3 sequences, around 8.1% of them seen just once. The source of the sample is a study of T cells after yellow fever vaccination. Findings and limits, study-wide: Of the clonotypes, a small share occurred in both CD4 and CD8 compartments. Contaminating bulk clonotypes could be abundant in FACS-sorted repertoires.

This specimen was PBMCs, taken roughly seven weeks after the first yellow fever vaccination. The chain is built from TRBV23-1 and TRBJ2-5; D might be TRBD1 or TRBD2, each matching 5 bases. TRBV23-1 is placed among ORFs of uncertain function. The receptor's source is a young man who received the YFV17D yellow fever vaccine. CDR3 residues: CASTRDETQYF. As DNA, the CDR3 is TGCGCCAGCACCCGGGACGAGACCCAGTACTTC.